Presented here are 29 T cell receptor beta chains from one specimen sequenced in a study of CD8+ T cells in alopecia areata. In each case, RNA was isolated and then reverse transcribed into cDNA as the sequencing template. Sequenced by immunoSEQ multiplex PCR; TCRdb stores in-frame clones only, minus some. The sample has roughly 150,000 clones, 47% seen once. Source material: CD4+ T cells sorted from blood. These TCRs come from a human donor with alopecia areata.

The J gene is TRBJ2-5, the V gene TRBV2; TRBD1 might be the D (5 bases). The CDR3 runs 14 residues. Germline V gene sequence: CDR1 SNHLY, CDR2 FYNNEI. Trimming left V 4 bases short and J 0 bases short, with 9 bases between. The CDR3 sequence: CASSADKYQETQYF. The CDR3 region has the DNA TGTGCCAGCAGTGCGGACAAGTACCAAGAGACCCAGTACTTC.

This rearrangement joins TRBV7-9 to TRBJ1-1, with a tentative D call TRBD1 (5 bases). The length of the CDR3 is 12 residues. Germline V gene sequence: CDR1 SEHNR, CDR2 FQNEAQ (reference sequence). Trimming stripped 3 bases from V and 10 bases from J, with 12 bases between. CDR3 DNA sequence: TGTGCCAGCAGCTTCGGAGGGGCGCCAGCTTTCTTT. Translation gives CASSFGGAPAFF.

This clone was observed a few times. The chain links TRBV29-1 to TRBJ2-1; D unclear. Germline V gene sequence: CDR1 SQVTM, CDR2 ANQGSEA. V was cut by 7 bases and J by 4 bases, with 11 bases left in between. The CDR3 loop spans 12 amino acids. CDR3 DNA: TGCAGCGCTGGCAGTGATTACAATGAGCAGTTCTTC. It yields the protein CSAGSDYNEQFF.

The sample holds many counts of this clone. V and J are TRBV7-2 and TRBJ2-1, with D unresolved. The CDR3 length is 12 residues. V shed 1 base and J shed 9 bases, with 7 bases lying between them. The germline CDR1 and CDR2 sequences are SGHTA and FQGNSA. The CDR3 DNA reads as TGTGCCAGCAGCTTAGTAACCAGTGAGCAGTTCTTC. Translating it yields CASSLVTSEQFF.

The V gene is TRBV6-1, the J gene TRBJ2-1; D is possibly TRBD2 (6 bases). The CDR3 has 16 amino acids. V lost 0 bases to trimming and J lost 0 bases, with 9 bases between them. Germline-derived CDR1 and CDR2 are MNHNS and SASEGT. CDR3 coding DNA: TGTGCCAGCAGTGAAGCTAGCGGTTTCTCCTACAATGAGCAGTTCTTC. Its translation is CASSEASGFSYNEQFF.

The chain has TRBV5-1 and TRBJ2-5; 10 positions agree with TRBD1. The trim removed 2 bases at V and 5 bases at J, leaving 3 bases unmatched. The germline gives CDR1 SGHRS, CDR2 YFSETQ. CDR3 length equals 14 residues. CDR3 sequence: CASSLRQGAETQYF. CDR3 sequence (DNA): TGCGCCAGCAGCTTACGACAGGGGGCCGAGACCCAGTACTTC.

The chain combines TRBV29-1 with TRBJ1-2; D is perhaps TRBD1 (5 bases). Germline values: CDR1 SQVTM, CDR2 ANQGSEA. V was trimmed by 8 bases and J by 1 base, leaving 14 bases between them. The CDR3 runs to 13 residues. The CDR3 DNA reads as TGCAGCTTTGGGACGGCGATTAACTATGGCTACACCTTC. Translated, it gives CSFGTAINYGYTF.

V gene TRBV9 combines with J gene TRBJ2-5, with D tentatively TRBD2 (5 bases). CDR1 and CDR2 from the germline V gene are SGDLS and YYNGEE. V lost 3 bases and J lost 2, with 11 bases in between. This CDR3 is 14 amino acids long. The CDR3 DNA reads TGTGCCAGCAGCGGCATGTCGGGGCAAGAGACCCAGTACTTC. Translated, it gives CASSGMSGQETQYF.

The count of this clone is one. This rearrangement joins TRBV4-2 to TRBJ1-1; the D is unclear. Germline lookup yields CDR1 LGHNA and CDR2 YNFKEQ. CDR3 size: 15 residues. The ends were cut back, 4 bases at V and 0 bases at J, with 12 bases in the middle. The CDR3 region is CASSLERSLNTEAFF. CDR3 nucleotides: TGTGCCAGCAGCCTGGAACGCAGCCTGAACACTGAAGCTTTCTTT.

The rearrangement links TRBV27 to TRBJ2-1, with TRBD2 as a possible D gene (6 bases). V was trimmed by 7 bases and J by 5 bases, leaving 18 bases between them. The CDR3 runs to 15 residues. Germline CDR1 reads MNHEY; CDR2 reads SMNVEV (reference sequence). Here the CDR3 reads CASNPIVAANNEQFF. CDR3 coding DNA: TGTGCCAGCAACCCTATTGTAGCGGCTAACAATGAGCAGTTCTTC.

This rearrangement joins TRBV29-1 to TRBJ1-1; D remains ambiguous. Germline loops: CDR1 SQVTM, CDR2 ANQGSEA. The CDR3 runs to 14 residues. Trimming removed 4 bases at V and 2 bases at J, with 14 bases between. The CDR3 nucleotides are TGCAGCGTTGCCGGGAACCCCAGAAACACTGAAGCTTTCTTT. Protein: CSVAGNPRNTEAFF. Together with reference TRBV29-1 and TRBJ1-1, the CDR3 gives the full variable domain: SAVISQKPSRDICQRGTSLTIQCQVDSQVTMMFWYRQQPGQSLTLIATANQGSEATYESGFVIDKFPISRPNLTFSTLTVSNMSPEDSSIYLCSVAGNPRNTEAFFGQGTRLTVV.

The rearrangement links TRBV6-1 to TRBJ2-1; D ambiguous. This CDR3 region has 12 residues. Per the germline V gene, CDR1 is MNHNS and CDR2 is SASEGT. V was trimmed by 5 bases and J by 4 bases, leaving 6 bases between them. The CDR3 region is CASSLRYNEQFF. DNA of the CDR3: TGTGCCAGCAGTCTTAGATACAATGAGCAGTTCTTC.

The chain is built from TRBV30 and TRBJ2-7, with unresolved D. Germline CDR1 is GTSNPN and CDR2 is SVGIG (reference sequence). V lost 2 bases, J lost 7 bases, and 9 bases lay in between. This CDR3 region has 11 residues. DNA for the CDR3: TGTGCCTGGAGTTTCTCGGAGGAGCAGTACTTC. This sequence encodes CAWSFSEEQYF.

The V call is TRBV29-1, the J call TRBJ2-3; D uncertain. V lost 5 bases to trimming and J lost 1 base, with 7 bases between them. The CDR3 spans 12 residues. Germline CDR1 reads SQVTM; CDR2 reads ANQGSEA. CDR3 in amino acids: CSVQEGTDTQYF. CDR3 coding DNA: TGCAGCGTTCAGGAAGGCACAGATACGCAGTATTTT.

The V and J genes are TRBV7-6 and TRBJ2-7; 8 bases map to TRBD2. The CDR3 covers 15 residues. V gave up 4 bases and J gave up 0 bases; unmatched junction bases: 5. CDR1 and CDR2 from the germline V gene are SGHVS and FNYEAQ. CDR3 protein: CASSSESGSSYEQYF. As DNA, the CDR3 is TGTGCCAGCAGCTCAGAAAGCGGGAGCTCCTACGAGCAGTACTTC.

The chain uses TRBV11-1 and TRBJ2-5; D is uncertain. This CDR3 has 13 residues. Germline lookup yields CDR1 SGHAT and CDR2 FQDESV (reference sequence). Trimming pared 4 bases from V and 5 bases from J, leaving 11 bases between. The CDR3 protein is CASSSLRVETQYF. CDR3 coding DNA: TGTGCCAGCAGCTCCCTCCGAGTCGAGACCCAGTACTTC.

A few counts support this clone. The chain is built from TRBV11-2 and TRBJ2-5; no reliable D call. V lost 0 bases to trimming and J lost 5 bases, with 4 bases between them. Germline V gene lookup returns CDR1 SGHAT and CDR2 FQNNGV. The CDR3 is made up of 12 amino acids. CDR3 loop: CASSLDRETQYF. CDR3 DNA: TGTGCCAGCAGCTTAGATCGGGAGACCCAGTACTTC.

This clone has more than one count but fewer than ten. The CDR3 DNA follows: TGCAGCGTTTCTAAATCCAGCAATGAGCAGTTCTTC. Its protein is CSVSKSSNEQFF. This chain connects TRBV29-1 to TRBJ2-1; no reliable D call. The CDR3 has 12 residues. V lost 5 bases to trimming and J lost 6 bases, with 11 bases between them. Germline CDR1 is SQVTM and CDR2 is ANQGSEA.

The chain combines TRBV29-1 with TRBJ2-7; TRBD1 aligns across 7 bases. The CDR3 has 14 residues. Per germline, CDR1 SQVTM and CDR2 ANQGSEA. J lost 2 bases, V lost 1 base, and 5 bases had no gene match. The chain's CDR3 is CSVEGDRRPYEQYF. DNA of the CDR3: TGCAGCGTTGAAGGGGACAGACGGCCCTACGAGCAGTACTTC.

This chain connects TRBV6-5 to TRBJ1-1; D gene unclear. Germline V gives CDR1 MNHEY, CDR2 SVGAGI. Trimming cost V 3 bases and J 4 bases, with 6 bases left between them. The CDR3 runs to 12 residues. This chain's CDR3 is CASSYPATEAFF. The CDR3 DNA reads TGTGCCAGCAGTTATCCTGCCACTGAAGCTTTCTTT.

The chain carries TRBV5-1 and TRBJ2-7; D ambiguous. Trimming pared 1 base from V and 5 bases from J, leaving 10 bases between. This CDR3 has 13 residues. Germline lookup yields CDR1 SGHRS and CDR2 YFSETQ. CDR3 sequence reads: CASSLFVGNEQYF. CDR3 DNA: TGCGCCAGCAGCTTGTTCGTTGGGAACGAGCAGTACTTC.

This rearrangement joins TRBV30 to TRBJ1-2, with TRBD1 matching 7 bases. The V gene's germline CDR1 is GTSNPN and CDR2 SVGIG (reference sequence). Losses at the gene ends were 3 bases for V and 2 bases for J; bases not matched to a gene: 6. The CDR3 is 14 residues long. CDR3: CAWRTGPKNYGYTF. CDR3 DNA: TGTGCCTGGAGGACAGGGCCGAAGAACTATGGCTACACCTTC.

The chain has TRBV30 and TRBJ2-3, with TRBD2 matching 11 bases. The CDR3 loop spans 15 amino acids. Looked up from germline, CDR1 is GTSNPN and CDR2 is SVGIG (reference sequence). V was pared by 2 bases and J by 3 bases, with 4 bases of the junction left unmatched. The CDR3 DNA reads TGTGCCTGGAGTCCTAGCGGGAGGATGACAGATACGCAGTATTTT. Its protein is CAWSPSGRMTDTQYF.

This clone was counted once. The chain employs TRBV7-9 and TRBJ2-2; D is unresolved. This CDR3 region has 10 residues. Trimming pared 5 bases from V and 8 bases from J, leaving 3 bases between. Germline-derived CDR1 and CDR2 are SEHNR and FQNEAQ (reference sequence). The CDR3 DNA reads as TGTGCCAGCAGCCAGGGGGAGCTGTTTTTT. Translating it yields CASSQGELFF.

The V gene is TRBV4-1, the J gene TRBJ1-2; no definite D call. This CDR3 is built from 16 residues. V lost 4 bases and J 8 bases, leaving 23 bases between the germline ends. Germline CDR1 MGHRA, CDR2 YSYEKL. This CDR3 reads CASSPYMAQWTRGYTF. The DNA of the CDR3 is TGCGCCAGCAGCCCCTACATGGCCCAGTGGACGCGGGGCTACACCTTC.

There are a few counts of this clone. J is TRBJ1-5 and V is TRBV7-3; 9 bases align to TRBD1. J was trimmed by 4 bases and V by 5 bases; bases with no gene match: 6. CDR3 length equals 15 residues. Germline V gene sequence: CDR1 SGHTA, CDR2 FQGTGA. The CDR3 bases are TGTGCCAGCAGCAAGGACAGGGGAAGTAATCAGCCCCAGCATTTT. Protein product: CASSKDRGSNQPQHF.

This clone was recorded a few times. The chain joins TRBV11-2 to TRBJ2-5; no reliable D call. There are 12 residues in the CDR3. Germline V gene data show CDR1 as SGHAT and CDR2 as FQNNGV. Deletions cut 5 bases from V and 4 bases from J, with 8 bases between. Here the CDR3 reads CASSREVETQYF. The CDR3 nucleotides are TGTGCCAGCAGCAGAGAGGTAGAGACCCAGTACTTC.

This clone was observed a handful of times. The chain links TRBV19 to TRBJ1-2; D remains ambiguous. The V gene lost 7 bases and the J gene lost 2 bases, with 20 bases spanning the gap. This CDR3 contains 16 residues. CDR1 is LNHDA, CDR2 SQIVND, per germline (reference sequence). The CDR3 coding sequence is TGTGCCAGTACCAACGAGGCGGGCAGGACGAACTATGGCTACACCTTC. Translated, it gives CASTNEAGRTNYGYTF.

This clone showed up just a few times. The chain uses TRBV7-9 and TRBJ2-1; possibly TRBD2 for D (6 bases). Germline lookup yields CDR1 SEHNR and CDR2 FQNEAQ (reference sequence). The CDR3 totals 13 residues. Trimming took off 5 bases at V and 4 bases at J, with 9 bases between the two ends. The CDR3 region is CASSEGLYNEQFF. In nucleotides, the CDR3 is TGTGCCAGCAGCGAGGGACTTTACAATGAGCAGTTCTTC.